These 7 T cell receptor beta chains were sequenced from one sample in a study of PD-1 blockade in classical Hodgkin lymphoma. TCRdb's table, derived via immunoSEQ multiplex PCR, lists solely in-frame clones and lacks some. The table has approximately 70,000 clones, 85% to 95% seen once; the top ten hold roughly 2.5%. Time point: newly diagnosed, previously untreated cHL patient sample. The sequencing input was peripheral blood mononuclear cells (PBMCs). The source of these receptors is a human donor with classical Hodgkin lymphoma.

This chain uses TRBV5-1 with TRBJ2-7; D is ambiguous. The CDR3 covers 13 residues. Germline loops: CDR1 SGHRS, CDR2 YFSETQ. Trimming shortened V by 4 bases and J by 0 bases, and 8 bases separated the two germline ends. The CDR3 DNA reads as TGCGCCAGCAGCCCCCAAAACTCCTACGAGCAGTACTTC. Residues: CASSPQNSYEQYF.

There are a few counts of this clone. The CDR3 region is CASSTWDGLTDTQYF. The CDR3 DNA reads TGTGCCAGCAGCACTTGGGACGGACTCACAGATACGCAGTATTTT. This chain links TRBV7-2 with TRBJ2-3; possibly TRBD1 or TRBD2 for D (5 bases each). CDR1 is SGHTA and CDR2 is FQGNSA in the germline V gene. V was pared by 5 bases and J by 2 bases, with 14 bases between. The CDR3 is 15 residues long. Using reference TRBV7-2 and TRBJ2-3 for the parts outside the CDR3, the full variable domain is GAGVSQSPSNKVTEKGKDVELRCDPISGHTALYWYRQSLGQGLEFLIYFQGNSAPDKSGLPSDRFSAERTGGSVSTLTIQRTQQEDSAVYLCASSTWDGLTDTQYFGPGTRLTVL.

This clone was counted a single time. This CDR3 reads CASSGQGVYTGELFF. CDR3 DNA: TGTGCCAGCAGTGGCCAGGGGGTATACACCGGGGAGCTGTTTTTT. The chain joins TRBV6-1 to TRBJ2-2; 7 positions match TRBD1. J was trimmed by 3 bases and V by 4 bases; bases with no gene match: 5. Germline CDR1 MNHNS, CDR2 SASEGT. The CDR3 spans 15 residues.

The CDR3 DNA reads TGTGCCAGCAGCGACGAGACCTGGGGCACTGAAGCTTTCTTT. Protein: CASSDETWGTEAFF. The rearrangement joins TRBV7-2 to TRBJ1-1; D unresolved. Trimming stripped 5 bases from V and 4 bases from J, with 14 bases between. The CDR3 covers 14 residues. The germline gives CDR1 SGHTA, CDR2 FQGNSA.

The V and J genes are TRBV7-9 and TRBJ2-7; 9 bases fit TRBD2. The trim removed 6 bases at V and 2 bases at J, leaving 11 bases unmatched. This CDR3 region has 16 residues. The V gene's germline CDR1 is SEHNR and CDR2 FQNEAQ (reference sequence). The CDR3 region has the DNA TGTGCCAGCAGTTCACCGGGACTAGCAAGGCCCTACGAGCAGTACTTC. It specifies CASSSPGLARPYEQYF.

This chain connects TRBV21-1 to TRBJ2-3; the table's D call of TRBD1 was not tested on the DNA. TRBV21-1 is marked as a pseudogene. The CDR3 is 17 residues long. CDR3 DNA sequence: TGTGCCAGCAGCAAGGATGGCACGACAGGGAGAACAGATACGCAGTATTTT. Residues: CASSKDGTTGRTDTQYF.

The chain has TRBV28 and TRBJ2-7; tentatively, D is TRBD2 (5 bases). Deletions cut 3 bases from V and 2 bases from J, with 8 bases between. CDR3 length equals 13 residues. The V gene's germline CDR1 is MDHEN and CDR2 SYDVKM. Written as DNA, the CDR3 is TGTGCCAGCAGTTTTTCGGGAACCTACGAGCAGTACTTC. Amino acid sequence: CASSFSGTYEQYF.